The present T cell receptor beta chain was sequenced within a study of patients and donors after allogeneic stem cell transplantation. This clonotype has only a few counts. Germline CDR1 KGHSH, CDR2 LQKENI. The CDR3 covers 15 residues. Trimming took 1 base from V and 9 from J; bases not matched to a gene: 8. TCRdb re-analysed the RT-PCR reads in MiXCR, keeping a single row per CDR3 protein. The sample has about a million distinct CDR3 sequences, approximately 18% seen once. This clonotype originated in a human donor who was either an allogeneic HSCT recipient or a stem cell or donor lymphocyte infusion donor (not recorded which). It is not recorded whose cells these are; they may come from a transplant donor. Specimen: blood, either unsorted or a sorted T cell fraction (not recorded which). J is TRBJ2-7 and V is TRBV18, with TRBD1 identical over 11 bases. The CDR3 DNA follows: TGTGCCAGCTCACCACAGGGACAGGGGGTTCTCGGGCAGTACTTC. Translation: CASSPQGQGVLGQYF.